Presented here are 20 T cell receptor beta chains from one specimen sequenced in a study of T cells in Graves' hyperthyroidism and ophthalmopathy. RNA transcripts provided the source from which TCR beta CDR3 regions were amplified. The study used the HTBI primer set for a first-round RT-PCR of the TCR CDR3. TCRdb re-analysed the multiplex PCR reads in MiXCR, keeping a single row per CDR3 protein. This table holds hundreds of thousands of distinct CDR3 sequences, 11% to 15% found once. Sequencing used blood. All receptors derive from a woman in her 30s with Graves' hyperthyroidism.

This clonotype was detected ten times or more. The chain carries TRBV6-1 and TRBJ2-2, with 15 nucleotides matching TRBD2. V lost 6 bases and J lost 4; bases outside the gene matches: 6. This CDR3 spans 17 amino acids. The V gene's germline CDR1 is MNHNS and CDR2 SASEGT. CDR3 sequence: CASRGLAGGRSTGELFF. The CDR3 region has the DNA TGTGCCAGCAGGGGACTAGCGGGAGGTCGTAGCACCGGGGAGCTGTTTTTT.

This clonotype was picked up a small number of times. The chain's CDR3 is CASSLAPGGTNNEQFF. Here the CDR3 DNA reads TGTGCCAGCAGCTTAGCGCCGGGCGGGACCAACAATGAGCAGTTCTTC. The chain employs TRBV7-9 and TRBJ2-1; perhaps TRBD2 as D (6 bases). With 0 bases removed from V and 5 bases from J, the gap between germline ends came to 14 bases. Germline V gene data show CDR1 as SEHNR and CDR2 as FQNEAQ (reference sequence). The CDR3 sequence is 16 residues long.

The table lists this clonotype with a few counts. The chain recombines TRBV28 with TRBJ2-7; TRBD2 matches at 14 bases. Germline CDR1 reads MDHEN; CDR2 reads SYDVKM. Germline trimming cut 5 bases from V and 6 bases from J; bases unmatched to any gene: 9. CDR3 length equals 16 residues. CDR3 sequence (DNA): TGTGCCAGCAGTCCCTCGCCGGGACTAGCGGGAGTCGAGCAGTACTTC. Amino acids: CASSPSPGLAGVEQYF. The full variable domain, with the rest looked up from reference TRBV28 and TRBJ2-7, is DVKVTQSSRYLVKRTGEKVFLECVQDMDHENMFWYRQDPGLGLRLIYFSYDVKMKEKGDIPEGYSVSREKKERFSLILESASTNQTSMYLCASSPSPGLAGVEQYFGPGTRLTVT.

This clonotype was counted a few times. The chain links TRBV18 to TRBJ1-2; TRBD1 is a possible D gene (5 bases). This CDR3 has 15 amino acids. The V gene lost 3 bases and the J gene lost 7 bases, with 18 bases spanning the gap. Germline CDR1 and CDR2: KGHSH and LQKENI. CDR3 loop: CASSPGDSSSGGYTF. CDR3 bases: TGTGCCAGCTCACCCGGGGACTCCTCTTCGGGTGGCTACACCTTC.

There are many counts of this clonotype. This chain uses TRBV6-1 with TRBJ2-1, with D maybe TRBD2 (5 bases). Germline lookup yields CDR1 MNHNS and CDR2 SASEGT. The CDR3 is made up of 13 amino acids. Trimming stripped 6 bases from V and 9 bases from J, with 15 bases between. The CDR3 spells CASSTGFRVEQFF. DNA of the CDR3: TGTGCCAGCAGCACGGGGTTTCGGGTTGAGCAGTTCTTC.

Many counts were recorded for this clonotype. The genes are TRBV6-1 and TRBJ2-1; D gene uncertain. Germline assignment: CDR1 MNHNS and CDR2 SASEGT. The CDR3 consists of 13 residues. Trimming took 6 bases from V and 9 from J, leaving 15 bases between them. The CDR3 DNA is TGTGCCAGCAGATTGCTAGGCTTGGGTGAGCAGTTCTTC. This translates into CASRLLGLGEQFF.

The chain carries TRBV18 and TRBJ2-1, with 9 bases fitting TRBD2. J was trimmed by 9 bases and V by 1 base; bases with no gene match: 16. Germline V gene sequence: CDR1 KGHSH, CDR2 LQKENI. The CDR3 is 18 residues long. The CDR3 spells CASSPLGTSSSRRGEQFF. CDR3 coding DNA: TGTGCCAGCTCACCACTCGGGACTAGCAGTTCCCGACGTGGTGAGCAGTTCTTC.

The chain is built from TRBV12-3 or TRBV12-4 and TRBJ1-1; D gene ambiguous. V was shortened by 3 bases and J by 7 bases, with 18 bases between the two germline ends. The CDR3 runs to 15 residues. As DNA, the CDR3 is TGTGCCAGCAGTTTTCTGGATAGGCTTGAGGTTGAAGCTTTCTTT. This sequence encodes CASSFLDRLEVEAFF.

This clonotype was recorded at least ten times. The V call is TRBV3-1, the J call TRBJ2-3, with D tentatively TRBD2 (5 bases). CDR3 length: 16 residues. Germline V CDR1 and CDR2: LGHDT, YNNKEL (reference sequence). Deletions cut 4 bases from V and 5 bases from J, with 19 bases between. The CDR3 region has the DNA TGTGCCAGCAGCCTAAGTAGGACCCTAGGAGGAGATACGCAGTATTTT. This gives the protein CASSLSRTLGGDTQYF.

The table lists this clonotype with a few counts. This chain links TRBV19 with TRBJ2-4; the match to TRBD1 covers 8 bases. CDR1 is LNHDA and CDR2 is SQIVND in the germline V gene (reference sequence). J lost 11 bases, V lost 4 bases, and 7 bases had no gene match. CDR3 length: 13 residues. CDR3: CASSNPGGGFQYF. The CDR3 coding sequence is TGTGCCAGTAGTAACCCAGGGGGCGGTTTTCAGTACTTC.

This clonotype was detected ten times or more. V usage is TRBV7-9 and J usage is TRBJ2-1; D unresolved. CDR3 length: 14 amino acids. V lost 7 bases and J 3 bases, leaving 13 bases between the germline ends. Germline V lookup: CDR1 SEHNR, CDR2 FQNEAQ (reference sequence). The DNA for the CDR3 is TGTGCCAGCAACAAGGAGCATGGCTACAATGAGCAGTTCTTC. Amino acid sequence: CASNKEHGYNEQFF.

The gene calls are TRBV2 and TRBJ1-5; D remains ambiguous. The CDR3 contains 15 residues. Trimming took off 6 bases at V and 0 bases at J, with 12 bases between the two ends. CDR1 is SNHLY, CDR2 FYNNEI, per germline. The CDR3 region is CASRVLSNSNQPQHF. The CDR3 region has the DNA TGTGCCAGCAGAGTTCTCTCTAATAGCAATCAGCCCCAGCATTTT.

The sample holds many counts of this clonotype. This chain links TRBV10-3 with TRBJ2-1, with D perhaps TRBD1 or TRBD2 (5 bases each). CDR1 is ENHRY, CDR2 SYGVKD, per germline. V lost 6 bases, J lost 6 bases, and 12 bases lay in between. The CDR3 runs to 13 residues. The CDR3 reads CAIRIEGTNEQFF. The CDR3 DNA sequence: TGTGCCATCAGGATAGAGGGGACCAATGAGCAGTTCTTC.

The CDR3 DNA reads as TGTGCCAGCAGCCCACAGGGTAGGAAGATCACTGAAGCTTTCTTT. Its protein is CASSPQGRKITEAFF. V gene TRBV9 combines with J gene TRBJ1-1, with D maybe TRBD1 (6 bases). The V gene's germline CDR1 is SGDLS and CDR2 YYNGEE. The V gene lost 4 bases and the J gene lost 4 bases, with 17 bases spanning the gap. This CDR3 has 15 amino acids. The variable domain in full, completed from reference TRBV9 and TRBJ1-1, reads DSGVTQTPKHLITATGQRVTLRCSPRSGDLSVYWYQQSLDQGLQFLIQYYNGEERAKGNILERFSAQQFPDLHSELNLSSLELGDSALYFCASSPQGRKITEAFFGQGTRLTVV.

This clonotype was counted ten times or more. The J gene is TRBJ2-7, the V gene TRBV11-2; D assignment may be TRBD1 or TRBD2 (5 bases each). The CDR3 totals 11 residues. Trimming removed 5 bases at V and 12 bases at J, with 14 bases between. CDR1 and CDR2 from the germline V gene are SGHAT and FQNNGV. The CDR3 DNA reads TGTGCCAGCAGCGAGGGGCCTACAGGGTACTTC. As protein: CASSEGPTGYF.

This clonotype appeared many times. V and J are TRBV3-1 and TRBJ2-3, with D tentatively TRBD2 (5 bases). The germline V gene has CDR1 LGHDT and CDR2 YNNKEL (reference sequence). The CDR3 consists of 15 residues. V was trimmed by 0 bases and J by 5 bases, leaving 12 bases between them. CDR3 residues: CASSQDVLEGDTQYF. CDR3 bases: TGTGCCAGCAGCCAAGATGTGCTCGAGGGAGATACGCAGTATTTT.

This clonotype showed up just a few times. The chain recombines TRBV29-1 with TRBJ2-7, with a tentative D call TRBD2 (6 bases). The germline CDR1 and CDR2 sequences are SQVTM and ANQGSEA. This CDR3 region has 14 residues. Between the trimmed V and J ends, which lost 6 bases and 4 bases, there was a span of 19 bases. The CDR3 coding sequence is TGCAGCGTGTGGGGACTCCCACCAAAATACGAGCAGTACTTC. Translated: CSVWGLPPKYEQYF.

This sequence joins TRBV7-2 and TRBJ2-7, with D unresolved. V lost 1 base and J lost 5, with 15 bases in between. The CDR3 covers 15 residues. Germline values: CDR1 SGHTA, CDR2 FQGNSA. CDR3 nucleotide sequence: TGTGCCAGCAGCTTAGGCCGGCGAGAAATCGACGAGCAGTACTTC. Residues: CASSLGRREIDEQYF.

This clonotype was detected ten times or more. The chain is built from TRBV20-1 and TRBJ1-5; unclear D gene. Germline CDR1 DFQATT, CDR2 SNEGSKA (reference sequence). Trimming removed 2 bases at V and 1 base at J, with 3 bases between. CDR3 length equals 12 residues. The CDR3 DNA reads as TGCAGTGCTAGATCCAGCAATCAGCCCCAGCATTTT. This encodes CSARSSNQPQHF.

This clonotype appeared a single time. The gene calls are TRBV12-3 or TRBV12-4 and TRBJ2-3; D may be TRBD1 (6 bases). Deletions cut 5 bases from V and 6 bases from J, with 18 bases between. This CDR3 has 15 residues. The CDR3 region is CASSTTVTQGDTQYF. CDR3 in DNA: TGTGCCAGCAGTACCACAGTCACCCAGGGGGATACGCAGTATTTT.